The source of this TCR beta chain is a study of neoadjuvant anti-PD-1 for oral cavity cancer. This CDR3 contains 15 residues. Per germline, CDR1 MNHEY and CDR2 SMNVEV (reference sequence). V was clipped by 4 bases and J by 3 bases, with 13 bases between them. Blood libraries mostly used approximately 450 ng genomic DNA, six replicates each. Only in-frame clones appear in the TCRdb table, and some are missing; sequencing was by immunoSEQ multiplex PCR. The table includes about 14,000 clones, over 55% detected once. The receptor was isolated from a person aged 35-79 years with oral cavity squamous cell carcinoma. Specimen: PBMCs, collected before nivolumab (anti-PD-1) treatment. The rearrangement joins TRBV27 to TRBJ1-3; weak D call: TRBD1 (6 bases). CDR3 region: CASSSRGVGGNTIYF. DNA of the CDR3: TGTGCCAGCAGTTCCAGGGGAGTAGGTGGAAACACCATATATTTT.